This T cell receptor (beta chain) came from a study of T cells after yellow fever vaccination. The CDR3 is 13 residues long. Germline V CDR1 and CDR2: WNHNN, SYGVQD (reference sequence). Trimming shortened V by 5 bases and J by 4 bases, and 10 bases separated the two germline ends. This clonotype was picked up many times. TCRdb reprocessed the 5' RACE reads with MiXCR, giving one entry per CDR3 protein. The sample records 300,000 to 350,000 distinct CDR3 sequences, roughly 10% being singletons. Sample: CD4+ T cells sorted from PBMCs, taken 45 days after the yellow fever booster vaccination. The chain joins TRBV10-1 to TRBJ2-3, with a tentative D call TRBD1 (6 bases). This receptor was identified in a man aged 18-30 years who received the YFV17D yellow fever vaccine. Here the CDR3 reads CASSLQGADTQYF. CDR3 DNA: TGCGCCAGCAGTCTACAGGGCGCAGATACGCAGTATTTT.